The next 15 T cell receptor beta chains were all read from a single sample in a study of blood T cells in healthy people across ages. For the second PCR, which ran for 7 to 11 cycles, a sample-barcoded 5' primer and a J-beta primer mix were used. TCRdb passed the 5' RACE reads through MiXCR, listing each CDR3 protein once. The table has more than 800,000 distinct CDR3 sequences, more than 25% seen once. The sequenced material came from blood. These receptors were obtained from an elderly woman in good health.

This clonotype was seen repeatedly, ten times or more. The chain recombines TRBV20-1 with TRBJ2-3, with 8 bases matching TRBD2. V lost 5 bases to trimming and J lost 4 bases; unmatched junction nucleotides: 8. CDR1 is DFQATT, CDR2 SNEGSKA, per germline (reference sequence). This CDR3 contains 14 residues. CDR3 amino acids: CSALRTSNADTQYF. As DNA, the CDR3 is TGCAGTGCTCTACGGACTAGCAATGCAGATACGCAGTATTTT.

This chain connects TRBV5-1 to TRBJ1-6; 7 bases map to TRBD1. CDR3 length: 17 residues. CDR1 and CDR2 from the germline V gene are SGHRS and YFSETQ. V shed 2 bases, J shed 8 bases, and the junction held 13 bases outside the gene matches. The CDR3 region is CASSFRQGRGNHSPLHF. For the CDR3, the DNA is TGCGCCAGCAGCTTCCGACAGGGTCGAGGAAATCATTCACCCCTCCACTTT.

In this sample, this clonotype turned up a few times. The chain recombines TRBV20-1 with TRBJ1-5; TRBD1 is a possible D gene (5 bases). The CDR3 is made up of 17 amino acids. Germline values: CDR1 DFQATT, CDR2 SNEGSKA (reference sequence). The ends were cut back, 6 bases at V and 1 base at J, with 22 bases in the middle. The DNA for the CDR3 is TGCAGTGCCATCCCCCTCGGGGGGATGTCGAGCAATCAGCCCCAGCATTTT. Encoded protein: CSAIPLGGMSSNQPQHF.

As regards this clonotype: This may be a read error: a much more frequent sequence differs by one nucleotide. This chain's CDR3 is CASSAAGRPYNEQFF. CDR3 DNA sequence: TGTGCCAGCAGTGCCGCCGGGAGGCCATACAATGAGCAGTTCTTC. V usage is TRBV2 and J usage is TRBJ2-1; TRBD2 matches at 7 bases. Per the germline V gene, CDR1 is SNHLY and CDR2 is FYNNEI. V gave up 4 bases and J gave up 4 bases; unmatched junction bases: 7. The length of the CDR3 is 15 residues.

The CDR3 here is CASSQFGQGNSRYGYTF. As DNA, the CDR3 is TGCGCCAGCAGCCAGTTTGGACAGGGGAACTCTCGGTATGGCTACACCTTC. V and J are TRBV4-1 and TRBJ1-2; TRBD1 matches 9 bases. Germline loops: CDR1 MGHRA, CDR2 YSYEKL. V lost 3 bases to trimming and J lost 5 bases; unmatched junction nucleotides: 13. This CDR3 comprises 17 residues.

Ten or more counts support this clonotype. This chain uses TRBV4-1 with TRBJ2-5; D call uncertain. V was cut by 0 bases and J by 2 bases, with 10 bases left in between. Germline CDR1 reads MGHRA; CDR2 reads YSYEKL. The CDR3 loop spans 15 amino acids. The CDR3 DNA follows: TGCGCCAGCAGCCAAGATGGTACACTGCAAGAGACCCAGTACTTC. Translating it yields CASSQDGTLQETQYF.

This clonotype was seen ten or more times. The chain links TRBV6-5 to TRBJ2-5; perhaps TRBD1 as D (6 bases). There are 13 residues in the CDR3. The germline gives CDR1 MNHEY, CDR2 SVGAGI. Trimming removed 5 bases at V and 6 bases at J, with 13 bases between. The CDR3 region has the DNA TGTGCCAGCAGTCAACAGGGTTTTCAGACCCAGTACTTC. Its protein is CASSQQGFQTQYF.

This chain links TRBV6-5 with TRBJ2-7; D unclear. The CDR3 totals 11 residues. The germline V gene encodes CDR1 MNHEY and CDR2 SVGAGI. Between the trimmed V and J ends, which lost 9 bases and 5 bases, there was a span of 11 bases. The CDR3 DNA reads as TGTGCCAGTAGTCAAAAGAACGAGCAGTACGTC. Translation: CASSQKNEQYV.

This clonotype was seen more than once but under ten times. V is TRBV20-1 and J is TRBJ1-1, with D possibly TRBD1 on 5 matching bases. The CDR3 spans 13 residues. Germline CDR1 is DFQATT and CDR2 is SNEGSKA (reference sequence). With 8 bases removed from V and 1 base from J, the gap between germline ends came to 14 bases. In DNA form, the CDR3 reads TGCAGTTCACGGCCCACAGGGAACACTGAAGCTTTCTTT. Translated, it gives CSSRPTGNTEAFF.

Regarding this clonotype: A clone one base away is much larger, so this may be a read error. The rearrangement links TRBV7-2 to TRBJ2-7; 9 nucleotides match TRBD1. With the DNA end fitting TRBJ2-5 better, the J assignment may be wrong. The CDR3 is made up of 14 amino acids. CDR1 and CDR2 (germline): SGHTA, FQGNSA. CDR3 nucleotide sequence: TGTGCCAGCAGCGATACAGGGGGCGCGAAGACCCAGTACTTC. This encodes CASSDTGGAKTQYF.

The V and J genes are TRBV12-3 or TRBV12-4 and TRBJ2-1, with TRBD2 matching over 12 bases. V dropped 5 bases and J dropped 5; count of bases not matched to a gene: 7. The CDR3 has 16 residues. The CDR3: CASSPRGLAGNNEQFF. CDR3 bases: TGTGCCAGCAGTCCCCGAGGACTAGCGGGGAACAATGAGCAGTTCTTC.

This clonotype was picked up many times. The gene calls are TRBV18 and TRBJ2-7; D is uncertain. The germline V and J ends were trimmed by 2 bases and 3 bases, with 11 bases remaining between them. The length of the CDR3 is 14 residues. Germline CDR1 KGHSH, CDR2 LQKENI. Here the CDR3 reads CASSPGGSYYEQYF. The CDR3 nucleotides are TGTGCCAGCTCACCAGGTGGCAGCTACTACGAGCAGTACTTC.

This clonotype has just a few counts. This chain connects TRBV5-1 to TRBJ1-4, with D uncertain. The germline CDR1 and CDR2 sequences are SGHRS and YFSETQ. CDR3 length equals 15 residues. Deletions cut 0 bases from V and 7 bases from J, with 13 bases between. CDR3 loop: CASSLDFEGSEKLFF. CDR3 nucleotides: TGCGCCAGCAGCTTGGATTTCGAGGGTTCTGAAAAACTGTTTTTT.

The CDR3: CASRGLPGLGVVEQYF. The CDR3 nucleotides read TGTGCCAGCAGAGGGCTTCCGGGACTAGGAGTGGTTGAGCAGTACTTC. This chain links TRBV6-6 with TRBJ2-5, with TRBD2 matching over 8 bases. Germline CDR1 and CDR2: MNHNY and SVGAGI (reference sequence). This CDR3 has 16 amino acids. V dropped 6 bases and J dropped 11; count of bases not matched to a gene: 20.

Remarks on this clonotype: This clone may be a read error of a much larger clone one base away. J is TRBJ1-4 and V is TRBV12-3 or TRBV12-4, with D unresolved. The CDR3 covers 15 residues. The CDR3 loop is CANSARGSTNEKLFF. Written as DNA, the CDR3 is TGTGCCAACAGTGCCCGCGGGTCAACTAATGAAAAACTGTTTTTT.